This TCR beta chain was captured by sequencing in a study of blood T cell repertoires in COVID-19. Germline V gene sequence: CDR1 ENHRY, CDR2 SYGVKD. J lost 9 bases, V lost 6 bases, and 11 bases had no gene match. The CDR3 has 13 residues. Assay: immunoSEQ multiplex PCR; the TCRdb copy retains only in-frame clones and omits some. The table includes some 170,000 clones, around 83% detected once. The rearrangement links TRBV10-3 to TRBJ2-7; 7 nucleotides align to TRBD1. This clonotype was obtained from a man aged 50 to 60 who had recovered from COVID-19. Sequencing used PBMCs or T cells enriched from blood (not recorded which). The CDR3 coding sequence is TGTGCCATCAGCTTCCGGGACAGCGTCGGGCAGTACTTC. It codes for CAISFRDSVGQYF.